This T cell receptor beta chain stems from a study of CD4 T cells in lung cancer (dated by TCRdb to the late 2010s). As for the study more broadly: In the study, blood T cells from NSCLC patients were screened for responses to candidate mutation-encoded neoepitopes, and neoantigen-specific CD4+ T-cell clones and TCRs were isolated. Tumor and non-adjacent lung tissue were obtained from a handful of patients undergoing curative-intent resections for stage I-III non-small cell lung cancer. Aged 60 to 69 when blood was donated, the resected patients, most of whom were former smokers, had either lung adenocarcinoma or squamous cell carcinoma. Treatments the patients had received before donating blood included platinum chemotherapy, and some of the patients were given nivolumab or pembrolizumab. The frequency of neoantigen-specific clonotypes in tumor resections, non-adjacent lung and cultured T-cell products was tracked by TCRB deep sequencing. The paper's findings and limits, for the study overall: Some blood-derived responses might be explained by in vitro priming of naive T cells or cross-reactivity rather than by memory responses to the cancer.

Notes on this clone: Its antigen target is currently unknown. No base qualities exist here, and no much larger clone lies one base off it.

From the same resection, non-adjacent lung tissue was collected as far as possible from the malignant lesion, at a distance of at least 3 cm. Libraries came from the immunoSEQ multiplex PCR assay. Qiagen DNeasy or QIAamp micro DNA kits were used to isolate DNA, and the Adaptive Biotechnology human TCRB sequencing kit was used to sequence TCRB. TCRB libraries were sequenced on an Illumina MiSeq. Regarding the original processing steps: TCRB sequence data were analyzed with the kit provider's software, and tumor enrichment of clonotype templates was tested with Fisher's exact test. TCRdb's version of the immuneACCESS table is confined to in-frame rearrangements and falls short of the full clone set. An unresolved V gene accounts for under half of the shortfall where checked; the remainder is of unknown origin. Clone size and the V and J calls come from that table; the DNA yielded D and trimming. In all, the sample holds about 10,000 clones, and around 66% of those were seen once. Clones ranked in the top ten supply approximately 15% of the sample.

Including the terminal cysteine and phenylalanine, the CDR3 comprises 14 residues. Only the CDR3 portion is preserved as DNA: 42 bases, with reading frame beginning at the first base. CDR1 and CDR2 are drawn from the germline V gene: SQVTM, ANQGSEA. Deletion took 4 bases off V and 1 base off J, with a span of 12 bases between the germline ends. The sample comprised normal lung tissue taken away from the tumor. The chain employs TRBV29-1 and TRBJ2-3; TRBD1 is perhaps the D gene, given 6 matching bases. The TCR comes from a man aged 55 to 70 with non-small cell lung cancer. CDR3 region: CSVASGDGTDTQYF. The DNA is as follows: TGCAGCGTTGCATCAGGGGACGGCACAGATACGCAGTATTTT.